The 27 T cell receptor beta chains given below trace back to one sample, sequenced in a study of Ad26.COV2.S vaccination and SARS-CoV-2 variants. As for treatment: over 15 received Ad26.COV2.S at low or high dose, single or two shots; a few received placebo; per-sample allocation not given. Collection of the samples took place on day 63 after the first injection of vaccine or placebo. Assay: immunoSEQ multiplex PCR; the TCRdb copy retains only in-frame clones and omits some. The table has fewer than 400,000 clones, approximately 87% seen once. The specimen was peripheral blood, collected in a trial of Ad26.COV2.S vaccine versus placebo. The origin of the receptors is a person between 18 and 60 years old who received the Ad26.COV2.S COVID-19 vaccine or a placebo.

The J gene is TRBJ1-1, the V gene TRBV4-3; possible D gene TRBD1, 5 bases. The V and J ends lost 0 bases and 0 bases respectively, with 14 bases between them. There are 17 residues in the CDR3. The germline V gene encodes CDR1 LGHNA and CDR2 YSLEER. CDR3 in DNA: TGCGCCAGCAGCCAAGATTTCGGCGGGACGGTGAACACTGAAGCTTTCTTT. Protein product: CASSQDFGGTVNTEAFF.

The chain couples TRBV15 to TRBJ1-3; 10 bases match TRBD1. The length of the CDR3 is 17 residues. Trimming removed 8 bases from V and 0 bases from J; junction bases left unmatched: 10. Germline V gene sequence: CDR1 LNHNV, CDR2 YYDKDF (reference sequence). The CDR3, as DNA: TGTGCCACCGGGACAGGGGAGGCTCGGGGCTCTGGAAACACCATATATTTT. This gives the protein CATGTGEARGSGNTIYF.

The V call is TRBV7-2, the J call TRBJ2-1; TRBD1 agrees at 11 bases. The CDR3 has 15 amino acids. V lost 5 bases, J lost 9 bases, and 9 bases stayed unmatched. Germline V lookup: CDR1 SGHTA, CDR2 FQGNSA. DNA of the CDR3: TGTGCCAGCAGCCGCGGGACAGGGGGGTTGGGTGAGCAGTTCTTC. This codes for CASSRGTGGLGEQFF.

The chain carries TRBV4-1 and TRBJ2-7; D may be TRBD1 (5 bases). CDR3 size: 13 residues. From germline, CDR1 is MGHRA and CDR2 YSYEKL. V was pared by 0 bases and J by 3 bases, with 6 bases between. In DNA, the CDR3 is TGCGCCAGCAGCCAAGACAGGGACTACGAGCAGTACGTC. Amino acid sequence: CASSQDRDYEQYV.

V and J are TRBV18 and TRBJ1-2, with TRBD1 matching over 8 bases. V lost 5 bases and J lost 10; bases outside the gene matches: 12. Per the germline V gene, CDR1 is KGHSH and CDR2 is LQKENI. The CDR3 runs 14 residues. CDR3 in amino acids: CASSGPDRGEYYTF. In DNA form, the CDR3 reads TGTGCCAGCTCAGGACCAGACAGGGGAGAGTACTACACCTTC.

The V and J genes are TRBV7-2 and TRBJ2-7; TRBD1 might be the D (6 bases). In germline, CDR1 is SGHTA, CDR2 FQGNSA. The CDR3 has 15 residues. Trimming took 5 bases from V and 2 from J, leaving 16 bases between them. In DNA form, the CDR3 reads TGTGCCAGCAGCCCCCAGGGACACCTAACCTACGAGCAGTACTTC. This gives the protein CASSPQGHLTYEQYF.

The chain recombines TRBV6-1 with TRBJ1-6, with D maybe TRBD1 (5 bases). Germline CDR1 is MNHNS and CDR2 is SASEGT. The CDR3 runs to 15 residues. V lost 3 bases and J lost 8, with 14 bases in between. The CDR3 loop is CASSDRWGFDSPLHF. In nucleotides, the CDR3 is TGTGCCAGCAGTGATAGATGGGGGTTTGATTCACCCCTCCACTTT.

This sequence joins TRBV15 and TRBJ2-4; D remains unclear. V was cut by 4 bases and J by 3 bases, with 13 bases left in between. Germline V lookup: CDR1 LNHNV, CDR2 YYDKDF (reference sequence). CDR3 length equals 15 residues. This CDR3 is CATSTLVGLKNIQYF. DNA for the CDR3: TGTGCCACCAGCACCTTAGTGGGCCTCAAAAACATTCAGTACTTC.

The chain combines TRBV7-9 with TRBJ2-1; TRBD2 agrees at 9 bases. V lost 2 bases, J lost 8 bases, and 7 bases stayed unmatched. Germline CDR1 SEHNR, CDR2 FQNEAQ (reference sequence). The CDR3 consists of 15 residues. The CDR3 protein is CASSLSIAGADEQFF. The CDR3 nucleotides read TGTGCCAGCAGCTTATCCATAGCGGGAGCAGATGAGCAGTTCTTC.

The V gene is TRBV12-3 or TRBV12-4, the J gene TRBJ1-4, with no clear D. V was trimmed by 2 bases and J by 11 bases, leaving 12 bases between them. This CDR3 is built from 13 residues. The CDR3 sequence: CASSLLGPSKLFF. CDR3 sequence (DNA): TGTGCCAGCAGTTTACTCGGGCCTTCTAAACTGTTTTTT.

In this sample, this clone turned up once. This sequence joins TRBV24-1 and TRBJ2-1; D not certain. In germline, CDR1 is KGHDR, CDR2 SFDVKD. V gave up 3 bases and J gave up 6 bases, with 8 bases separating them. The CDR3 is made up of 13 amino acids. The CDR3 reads CATSDVSGNEQFF. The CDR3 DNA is TGTGCCACCAGTGATGTAAGTGGCAATGAGCAGTTCTTC.

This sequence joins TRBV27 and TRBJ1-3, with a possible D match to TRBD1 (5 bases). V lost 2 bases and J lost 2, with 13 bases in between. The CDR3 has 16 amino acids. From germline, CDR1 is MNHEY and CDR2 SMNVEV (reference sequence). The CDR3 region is CASSLIPLRAGNTIYF. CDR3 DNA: TGTGCCAGCAGTTTAATCCCCCTCAGGGCTGGAAACACCATATATTTT.

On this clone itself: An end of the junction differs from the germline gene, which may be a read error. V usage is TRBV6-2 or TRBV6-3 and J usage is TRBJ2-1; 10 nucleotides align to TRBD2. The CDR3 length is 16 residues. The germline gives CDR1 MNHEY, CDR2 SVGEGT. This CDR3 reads CASSDSGTSVVDEQFF. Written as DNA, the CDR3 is TGTGCCAGCAGTGACTCCGGGACTAGCGTAGTGGATGAGCAGTTCTTC.

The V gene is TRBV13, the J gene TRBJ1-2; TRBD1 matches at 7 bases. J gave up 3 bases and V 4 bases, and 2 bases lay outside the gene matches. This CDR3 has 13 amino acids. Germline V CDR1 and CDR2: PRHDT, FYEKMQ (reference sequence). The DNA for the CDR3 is TGTGCCAGCAGCTGGGGGACAGACTATGGCTACACCTTC. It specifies CASSWGTDYGYTF.

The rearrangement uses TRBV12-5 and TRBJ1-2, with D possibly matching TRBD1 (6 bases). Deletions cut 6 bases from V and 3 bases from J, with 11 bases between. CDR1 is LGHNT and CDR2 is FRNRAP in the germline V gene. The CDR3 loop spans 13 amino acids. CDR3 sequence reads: CASGGDTHYGYTF. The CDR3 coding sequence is TGTGCTAGTGGCGGGGACACTCACTATGGCTACACCTTC.

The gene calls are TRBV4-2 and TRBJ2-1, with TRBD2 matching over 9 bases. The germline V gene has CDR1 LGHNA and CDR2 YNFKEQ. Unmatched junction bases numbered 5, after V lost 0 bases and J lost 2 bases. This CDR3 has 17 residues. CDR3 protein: CASSQDPAGGPYNEQFF. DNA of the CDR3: TGTGCCAGCAGCCAAGATCCGGCGGGGGGGCCCTACAATGAGCAGTTCTTC.

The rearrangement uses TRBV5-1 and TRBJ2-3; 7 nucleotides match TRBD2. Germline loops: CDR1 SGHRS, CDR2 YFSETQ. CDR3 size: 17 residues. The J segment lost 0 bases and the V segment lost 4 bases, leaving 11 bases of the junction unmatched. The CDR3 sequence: CASSIREAPLSTDTQYF. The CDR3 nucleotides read TGCGCCAGCAGCATTCGGGAGGCGCCTTTGAGCACAGATACGCAGTATTTT.

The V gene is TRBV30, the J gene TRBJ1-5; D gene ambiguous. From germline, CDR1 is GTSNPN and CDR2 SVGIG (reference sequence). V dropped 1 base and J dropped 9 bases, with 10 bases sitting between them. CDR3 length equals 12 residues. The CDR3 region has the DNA TGTGCCTGGAGTGGCAGCCGGTTGCCCCAGCATTTT. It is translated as CAWSGSRLPQHF. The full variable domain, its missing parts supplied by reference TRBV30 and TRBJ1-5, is SQTIHQWPATLVQPVGSPLSLECTVEGTSNPNLYWYRQAAGRGLQLLFYSVGIGQISSEVPQNLSASRPQDRQFILSSKKLLLSDSGFYLCAWSGSRLPQHFGDGTRLSIL.

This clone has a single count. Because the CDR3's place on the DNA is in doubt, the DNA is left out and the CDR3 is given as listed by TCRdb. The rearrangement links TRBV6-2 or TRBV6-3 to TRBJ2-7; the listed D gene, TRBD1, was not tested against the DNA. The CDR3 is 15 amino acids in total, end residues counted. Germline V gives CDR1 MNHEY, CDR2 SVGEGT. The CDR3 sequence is CASSSGQGSSYEQYV.

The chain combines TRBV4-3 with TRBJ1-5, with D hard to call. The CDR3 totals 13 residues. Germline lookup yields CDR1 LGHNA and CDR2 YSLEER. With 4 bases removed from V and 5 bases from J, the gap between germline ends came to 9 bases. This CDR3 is CASSPEPDQPQHF. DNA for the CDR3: TGCGCCAGCAGCCCTGAACCCGATCAGCCCCAGCATTTT.

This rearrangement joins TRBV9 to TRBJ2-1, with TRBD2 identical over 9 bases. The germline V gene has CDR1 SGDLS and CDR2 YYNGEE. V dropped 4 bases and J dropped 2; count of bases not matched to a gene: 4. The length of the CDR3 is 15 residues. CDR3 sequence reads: CASSPIAGAYNEQFF. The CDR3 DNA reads TGTGCCAGCAGCCCTATAGCGGGAGCCTACAATGAGCAGTTCTTC. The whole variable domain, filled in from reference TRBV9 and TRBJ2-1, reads DSGVTQTPKHLITATGQRVTLRCSPRSGDLSVYWYQQSLDQGLQFLIQYYNGEERAKGNILERFSAQQFPDLHSELNLSSLELGDSALYFCASSPIAGAYNEQFFGPGTRLTVL.

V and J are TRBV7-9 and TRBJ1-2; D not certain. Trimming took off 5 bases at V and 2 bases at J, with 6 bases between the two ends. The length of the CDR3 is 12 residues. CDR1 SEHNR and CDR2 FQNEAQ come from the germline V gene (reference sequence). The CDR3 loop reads CASSPANYGYTF. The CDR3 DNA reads TGTGCCAGCAGCCCTGCCAACTATGGCTACACCTTC.

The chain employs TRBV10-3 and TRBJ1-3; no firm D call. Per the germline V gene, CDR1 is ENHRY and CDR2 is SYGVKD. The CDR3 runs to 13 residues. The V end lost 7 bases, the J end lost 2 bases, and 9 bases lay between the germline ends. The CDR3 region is CAINPGTGNTIYF. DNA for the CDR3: TGTGCCATCAACCCGGGGACTGGAAACACCATATATTTT.

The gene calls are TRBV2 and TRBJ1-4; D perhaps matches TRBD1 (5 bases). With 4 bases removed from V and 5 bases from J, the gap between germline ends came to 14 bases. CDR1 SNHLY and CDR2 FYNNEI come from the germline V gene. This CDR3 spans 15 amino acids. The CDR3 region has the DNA TGTGCCAGCAGTGTTGGGGACGGAGGGAATGAAAAACTGTTTTTT. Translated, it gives CASSVGDGGNEKLFF.

The CDR3 coding sequence is TGTGCCAGCAGTGAACTCAGCCAAGACGGCTATGGCTACACCTTC. Protein product: CASSELSQDGYGYTF. The J gene is TRBJ1-2, the V gene TRBV2, with D hard to call. The CDR3 length is 15 residues. Germline assignment: CDR1 SNHLY and CDR2 FYNNEI. Trimming took off 2 bases at V and 4 bases at J, with 14 bases between the two ends.

In DNA form, the CDR3 reads TGTGCCAGCAGTGCCCCCGTAGGAGGGATTGTGAGCAATCAGCCCCAGCATTTT. It specifies CASSAPVGGIVSNQPQHF. The chain recombines TRBV2 with TRBJ1-5; unclear D gene. Between the trimmed V and J ends, which lost 4 bases and 1 base, there was a span of 20 bases. CDR3 length: 18 amino acids. In germline, CDR1 is SNHLY, CDR2 FYNNEI.

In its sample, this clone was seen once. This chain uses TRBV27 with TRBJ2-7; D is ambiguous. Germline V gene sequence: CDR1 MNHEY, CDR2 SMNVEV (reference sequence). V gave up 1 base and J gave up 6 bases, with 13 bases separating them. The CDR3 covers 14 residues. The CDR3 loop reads CASSLWAEAGEQYF. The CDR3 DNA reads TGTGCCAGCAGTTTATGGGCAGAAGCCGGCGAGCAGTACTTC.